The 14 T cell receptor beta chains below come from one sample, sequenced in a study of T cells after yellow fever vaccination. MiXCR, applied by TCRdb to the 5' RACE reads, yields one record per CDR3 protein. The sample has about 510,000 distinct CDR3 sequences, roughly 22% seen once; the top ten hold 15% to 20%. The specimen was PBMCs, collected roughly 20 days after the first yellow fever vaccination. The origin of the receptors is a man aged 18-30 years who received the YFV17D yellow fever vaccine.

The rearrangement joins TRBV19 to TRBJ2-3; D gene uncertain. CDR3 length: 14 residues. V lost 3 bases, J lost 6 bases, and 13 bases lay in between. Germline CDR1 LNHDA, CDR2 SQIVND (reference sequence). The CDR3 loop is CASSMARVGDTQYF. In DNA, the CDR3 is TGTGCCAGTAGTATGGCTAGGGTGGGGGATACGCAGTATTTT. Supplemented by reference TRBV19 and TRBJ2-3, the full variable domain reads DGGITQSPKYLFRKEGQNVTLSCEQNLNHDAMYWYRQDPGQGLRLIYYSQIVNDFQKGDIAEGYSVSREKKESFPLTVTSAQKNPTAFYLCASSMARVGDTQYFGPGTRLTVL.

The sample holds a few counts of this clonotype. J is TRBJ2-2 and V is TRBV27, with TRBD2 matching over 8 bases. Trimming cost V 8 bases and J 5 bases; bases outside gene matches: 13. From germline, CDR1 is MNHEY and CDR2 SMNVEV (reference sequence). The CDR3 covers 16 residues. CDR3 sequence: CASRPGTRHFTGELFF. The CDR3, as DNA: TGTGCCAGCCGACCCGGGACTAGACATTTTACCGGGGAGCTGTTTTTT.

This clonotype has more than one count but fewer than ten. This sequence joins TRBV19 and TRBJ1-4, with D uncertain. The V gene lost 3 bases and the J gene lost 3 bases, with 11 bases spanning the gap. The germline V gene has CDR1 LNHDA and CDR2 SQIVND (reference sequence). The CDR3 is 15 residues long. The CDR3 sequence: CASSIRGGSNEKLFF. Here the CDR3 DNA reads TGTGCCAGTAGTATTAGAGGTGGTTCTAATGAAAAACTGTTTTTT.

This chain uses TRBV5-5 with TRBJ2-3; 9 bases are a match to TRBD1. This CDR3 is built from 16 residues. CDR1 and CDR2 (germline): SGHKS, YYEKEE (reference sequence). V dropped 3 bases and J dropped 2; count of bases not matched to a gene: 7. CDR3 region: CASSSTGTGITDTQYF. The CDR3, as DNA: TGTGCCAGCAGCTCTACCGGGACAGGGATCACAGATACGCAGTATTTT.

The rearrangement uses TRBV19 and TRBJ2-7; the D gene is possibly TRBD1 (5 bases). V shed 5 bases and J shed 6 bases, with 14 bases lying between them. The germline gives CDR1 LNHDA, CDR2 SQIVND (reference sequence). This CDR3 region has 13 residues. The CDR3 DNA is TGTGCCAGTAGTTTCAGGGTATTCGGCGAGCAGTACGTC. It translates to CASSFRVFGEQYV.

The chain couples TRBV6-2 or TRBV6-3 to TRBJ1-6; 7 bases are a match to TRBD1. This CDR3 comprises 17 residues. V was clipped by 0 bases and J by 8 bases; unmatched bases: 10. Germline CDR1 and CDR2: MNHEY and SVGEGT. The DNA for the CDR3 is TGTGCCAGCAGTTACTCGTTCGGCAGGGGGAGGGATTCACCCCTCCACTTT. Residues: CASSYSFGRGRDSPLHF.

The rearrangement links TRBV4-1 to TRBJ1-5; a possible D gene is TRBD1 (6 bases). CDR1 and CDR2 (germline): MGHRA, YSYEKL. The CDR3 extends over 14 amino acids. V was pared by 5 bases and J by 5 bases, with 13 bases between. The DNA of the CDR3 is TGCGCCAGCAGCACAGCCTGGACAGATCAGCCCCAGCATTTT. It translates to CASSTAWTDQPQHF.

The sample holds a few counts of this clonotype. V gene TRBV6-2 or TRBV6-3 combines with J gene TRBJ1-2; a weak D match, TRBD1 (5 bases). CDR1 is MNHEY, CDR2 SVGEGT, per germline. This CDR3 has 15 residues. V lost 0 bases, J lost 8 bases, and 16 bases lay in between. The CDR3 DNA follows: TGTGCCAGCAGTTACTCACGAAGGGGCTCGGAAGGCTACACCTTC. Encoded protein: CASSYSRRGSEGYTF.

The chain couples TRBV4-1 to TRBJ2-3; 10 positions match TRBD2. Germline V gene data show CDR1 as MGHRA and CDR2 as YSYEKL. The ends lost 2 bases at V and 1 base at J; junction bases unmatched: 6. This CDR3 is built from 17 residues. CDR3 sequence: CASSQPLGTSGTDTQYF. As DNA, the CDR3 is TGCGCCAGCAGCCAACCACTAGGGACTAGCGGCACAGATACGCAGTATTTT.

This clonotype occurred a few times. The chain combines TRBV25-1 with TRBJ1-6; TRBD1 is a possible D gene (5 bases). Germline assignment: CDR1 MGHDK and CDR2 SYGVNS. V was trimmed by 1 base and J by 7 bases, leaving 11 bases between them. This CDR3 contains 15 residues. The CDR3: CASSEFVTENSPLHF. The CDR3 DNA sequence: TGTGCCAGCAGTGAATTCGTGACAGAGAATTCACCCCTCCACTTT.

The CDR3 reads CASSDPGVSGANVLTF. For the CDR3, the DNA is TGTGCCAGCAGTGACCCAGGGGTGAGTGGGGCCAACGTCCTGACTTTC. This sequence joins TRBV25-1 and TRBJ2-6, with a weak D call TRBD1 (6 bases). V was clipped by 3 bases and J by 3 bases, with 12 bases between them. In germline, CDR1 is MGHDK, CDR2 SYGVNS. This CDR3 comprises 16 residues.

V and J are TRBV20-1 and TRBJ1-6; D is possibly TRBD1 (5 bases). CDR3 length: 16 residues. V was pared by 1 base and J by 9 bases, with 19 bases between. Germline-derived CDR1 and CDR2 are DFQATT and SNEGSKA (reference sequence). As DNA, the CDR3 is TGCAGTGCTAGAGTCTTAAACCCTGGGGCGGGTTCACCCCTCCACTTT. Translating gives CSARVLNPGAGSPLHF.

In DNA, the CDR3 is TGTGCCAGCGGTGGGGTGGGGCGAGTTAGCAATCAGCCCCAGCATTTT. It codes for CASGGVGRVSNQPQHF. V gene TRBV2 combines with J gene TRBJ1-5, with D perhaps matching TRBD1 (5 bases). V lost 8 bases to trimming and J lost 0 bases, with 17 bases between them. The germline V gene encodes CDR1 SNHLY and CDR2 FYNNEI. The CDR3 has 16 amino acids.

This clonotype was observed a few times. The chain employs TRBV12-3 or TRBV12-4 and TRBJ2-5; maybe TRBD1 (6 bases). The CDR3 sequence is 13 residues long. Trimming took 4 bases from V and 6 from J, leaving 12 bases between them. The DNA of the CDR3 is TGTGCCAGCAGTTGGGAAGGGGGACAGACCCAGTACTTC. It yields the protein CASSWEGGQTQYF.